This T cell receptor beta chain was sequenced for a study of cytomegalovirus exposure and HLA in healthy donors listed by TCRdb under 2017. At the level of the whole study: In an earlier analysis of fewer than 750 of the donors, approximately 300 Gb of sequence data and approximately 100 million unique TCR beta sequences from about 190 million T cells were reported. About 300 gigabases of sequencing data and 91 million or so unique TCR sequences made up an early release that covered some 640 HLA-typed donors. Of the roughly 420 genotyped donors, less than 85% were placed in the genetic ancestry cluster associated with self-reported Caucasian donors. The study aimed to test whether cataloging public T cell receptors could reveal signatures of past pathogen exposure. The study profiled the T cell repertoires of some 610 subjects by immunosequencing and related them to cytomegalovirus serostatus. Along with the approximately 620-subject first cohort, a separate validation cohort of over 90 different subjects was used. High-throughput TCR immunosequencing, statistical association of individual TCRs with disease status, and machine learning were combined to predict cytomegalovirus infection status. In a later analysis, previously published TCR beta repertoires from some 640 donors were re-analyzed and high-resolution HLA genotyping was added so that TCR occurrence patterns could be studied. In the later analysis, no new phenotypic data were used to find candidate immune exposures; instead, reliance was placed on TCR beta sequences and their occurrence across donors. An earlier analysis of 587 of the donors applied high-throughput TCR beta sequencing to assess whether each TCR beta V gene segment acted as functional or pseudogenic. Donor age, sex, ethnicity and CMV serostatus were collected together with the repertoire data. A later genetic analysis took genome-wide SNP genotypes for about 55% of the roughly 670 donors and used that subset as a discovery cohort. Every discovery cohort repertoire had been produced on one sequencing platform. Class I and class II HLA loci were covered by the typing at four-digit resolution. The number of typed donors differed by locus: roughly 629-630 for A, B, C, DRB1 and DQB1; 500 to 550 for DQA1; 606 for DPA1; and 450 to 480 for DPB1. Roughly 5 DR-DQ haplotypes were handled as single units for association and clustering, since linkage in the cohort was strong. Among roughly 400 genotyped donors of the cohort, an average of approximately 200,000 unique TCR beta nucleotide sequences was sequenced per donor, of which roughly 18% were non-productive. The full study reports these points: Roughly uniform sequencing depth across donors was assumed in presence/absence analyses, although this assumption may not hold. A later genetic analysis reported fewer N-insertions in productive TCRs among donors in an Asian-associated ancestry cluster than the roughly 620-donor mean. In an earlier analysis of several hundred of the donors, most TCR beta V segments were observed in productive rearrangements about 90% or about 30% of the time, broadly matching IMGT annotations. The cohort was sequenced for TCR beta chains only, and without alpha or paired-chain data the features that could be detected were limited. Because the 87-base-pair reads could not distinguish some IMGT-functional V segments, including TRBV6-2 and TRBV6-3, those segments were excluded. Assigning TCR associations to individual alleles was difficult when HLA alleles, especially DR and DQ, strongly co-occurred. In a later analysis, the rate of TCR association differed among HLA loci, with DRB1 alleles having the most associated TCRs and HLA-C alleles having the fewest. It was suggested by the authors that the approach could potentially be generalized to other disease states and immunological phenotypes. In a later analysis, HLA-associated TCR beta chains showed more clonal expansion and lower generation probabilities than non-associated chains that were equally common. According to a later analysis, most CMV-associated TCR beta chains appeared to be HLA-restricted, and the HLA associations seemed to be driven largely by CMV exposure. Across donors, most TCR sequences were observed very rarely, whereas some public TCRs were present in many individuals. A later analysis associated about 17,000 TCR beta sequences with specific HLA alleles at a false discovery rate of 0.05. In a later analysis, several top co-occurrence clusters were reported to appear linked to parvovirus B19, influenza, CMV and Epstein-Barr virus. Correlated functional status among segregating V segments might be attributable to linkage disequilibrium, but an unknown experimental factor could not be ruled out. The study listed approximately 160 TCR beta chains as associated with cytomegalovirus. The earlier analysis of some 540 of the donors excluded 15 to 20 rarely observed V segments, including chromosome 9 orphons, because counts were too low. Because HLA typing was missing for some donors at each locus, association tests included only the typed subset. CMV serostatus was the only immune exposure information available for the cohort. A later genetic analysis associated a missense DCLRE1C variant with V-gene and J-gene trimming of TCR beta chains, and an independent cohort replicated the association. Cytomegalovirus status was reported to be diagnosed by the classifier with high specificity and sensitivity in both the original and validation cohorts. In vitro tests confirmed that a few of the cytomegalovirus-associated TCR beta chains recognize cytomegalovirus antigens. A further reported finding was that TCR beta sequences accurately predicted the HLA-A and HLA-B alleles for most subjects in the first cohort. The sequencing pipeline was judged likely to have produced a cluster of highly shared sequence variants as a technical artifact.

The cysteine opens and the phenylalanine closes a CDR3 of 16 amino acids. Here the CDR3 DNA is all that survives: 48 bases in frame from base 1. Sequences SGDLS (CDR1) and YYNGEE (CDR2) are obtained from the germline V gene. Trimming takes 2 bases off V and 4 bases off J; junction bases not matched to a gene: 7. A few counts support this clone. Its antigen is currently not known. No base-level quality is on record; no much larger clone is a single base apart. The cohort consisted of hundreds of healthy bone marrow donors. At the time of sampling, every cohort member was nominally healthy, though immune exposures that went unrecorded were likely present. The donor tested CMV seronegative and was one of the 352 seronegative cohort members. A peripheral blood sample was provided by each donor, and peripheral blood mononuclear cells were used for TCR beta sequencing. Genomic DNA extraction from the blood cell samples was performed with the Qiagen DNeasy Blood Extraction Kit.

Library prep was done by the immunoSEQ multiplex PCR assay. For the multiplex PCR, a mixture combining 60 forward primers for TCR Vbeta segments and 13 reverse primers for TCR Jbeta segments was used. The CDR3 region of rearranged TCR beta genes was amplified from genomic DNA by a multiplex PCR assay. On the Illumina HiSeq System, the amplified TCR beta libraries were sequenced as 87-base-pair reads. The original pipeline was this. Across the 670 or so repertoires, a later analysis counted 80 million or so unique TCR beta chains, 8.5 million to 12 million of which were shared by at least two donors. Raw reads were error-corrected and collapsed into unique sequences by a nearest-neighbor algorithm in which closely related sequences were merged to remove PCR and sequencing errors. CDR3 sequences were aligned to IMGT reference sequences to assign V, D and J gene segments. For a sequence to be retained, a match of at least six nucleotides was required to both a V gene segment and a J gene segment. Rearrangements were called productive when the CDR3 lacked stop codons and stayed in frame with V and J; all others were non-productive. CDR3 was defined by IMGT convention, running from the second conserved V-encoded cysteine to the conserved J-encoded phenylalanine. The earlier analysis of around 640 of the donors excluded sequences that lacked an unambiguous match to a single V gene segment. An earlier analysis of some 500 of the donors classified V segments as functional when productive rearrangements were above 56.7% and as segregating when the standard deviation between donors was above 5%. A statistical classification framework was developed to diagnose cytomegalovirus status using the catalog of TCR beta chain sequences. In a later analysis, TCR nucleotide sequences were compared against IMGT/GENE-DB human TR gene sequences so that V and J genes could be assigned. The TCRdist pipeline was used in a later analysis to assign CDR3 sequences and most-parsimonious VDJ recombination scenarios. A later analysis defined each TCR beta chain by its CDR3 amino acid sequence plus V-gene family, and excluded reads lacking a unique V-gene family. A later analysis removed several hundred highly shared, low-generation-probability nucleotide sequences to deal with suspected cross-contamination and a sequencing artifact. In a later analysis, a clonal expansion index for each public chain was calculated from normalized within-repertoire ranks of inferred template counts. Generation probabilities in a later analysis came from a VDJ recombination model fitted to out-of-frame rearrangements, and those results were checked against IGoR. Hypergeometric tests were used in a later analysis to score TCR-TCR, TCR-HLA and TCR-CMV co-occurrence, with a repertoire-size bias correction applied to the TCR pairs. To estimate false discovery rates, a later analysis permuted the HLA or CMV assignments 20 times. A later analysis grouped co-occurring TCRs with DBSCAN, adding TCRdist sequence similarity when clustering within HLA-allele-positive subsets. Repertoires with fewer than 30,000 or more than 120,000 public chains were left out of co-occurrence clustering, as were four to six repertoires with anomalous nucleotide sharing. TCRdb provides this immuneACCESS table in a form limited to in-frame rearrangements. Some clones are lacking; in checked studies, under half of them reflect an unresolved V gene, and why the rest are absent is not known. D and trimming were read from the DNA, whereas the V and J calls and clone size are those reported in that table. This sample has approximately 200,000 clones in its table, and 84% of those were observed once. Of the sample, about 0.24% is held by the ten largest clones.

The TCR comes from a boy younger than 18 in good health and CMV-seronegative. Material: PBMCs. The V and J segments used are TRBV9 and TRBJ2-1; 9 central bases correspond to TRBD2. CDR3 sequence: CASSVRGLAGYNEQFF. Here is the DNA: TGTGCCAGCAGCGTGAGGGGACTAGCAGGTTACAATGAGCAGTTCTTC.